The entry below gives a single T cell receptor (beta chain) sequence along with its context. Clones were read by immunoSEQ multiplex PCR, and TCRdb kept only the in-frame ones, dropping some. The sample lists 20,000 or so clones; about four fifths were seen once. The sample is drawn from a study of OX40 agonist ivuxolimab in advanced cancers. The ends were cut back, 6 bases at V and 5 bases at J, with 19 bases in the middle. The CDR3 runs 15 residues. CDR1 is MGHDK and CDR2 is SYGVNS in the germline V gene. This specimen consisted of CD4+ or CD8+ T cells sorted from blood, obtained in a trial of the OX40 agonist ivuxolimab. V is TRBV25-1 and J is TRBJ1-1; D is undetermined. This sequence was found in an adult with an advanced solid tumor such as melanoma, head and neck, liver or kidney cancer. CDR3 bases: TGTGCCAGCAGCCCCCCGCGGCGATTAGGGACTGAAGCTTTCTTT. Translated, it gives CASSPPRRLGTEAFF.